The rows below give T cell receptor beta chains drawn from one sample of a study of shared clonotypes between healthy human individuals. Produced via immunoSEQ multiplex PCR; TCRdb's table is partial and in-frame only. The profile shows millions of clones, 85% to 95% of them singletons. The specimen sequenced was naive CD8+ T cells from PBMCs. These receptors came from a man between 18 and 29 years old in good health. Some clones in this sample may be carry-over from other donors' samples. Each CDR3 is given with its conserved first and last residue. The order of the fields is clone size, V gene, J gene, D gene, CDR3 DNA, CDR3 protein. D genes are given only for firm matches. Only some rows state a clone size, as once, few, many or a class for expanded clones.

size: -
V: TRBV27
J: TRBJ1-1
D: -
DNA: TGTGCCAGCAGTTTTGGGGGGGAAGCTTTCTTT
CDR3: CASSFGGEAFF

size: -
V: TRBV27
J: TRBJ2-5
D: TRBD1
DNA: TGTGCCAGCAGTTTATCGGCAGGGGGCTTCCAAGAGACCCAGTACTTC
CDR3: CASSLSAGGFQETQYF

size: -
V: TRBV13
J: TRBJ2-7
D: TRBD1
DNA: TGTGCCAGCAGCCTAGGGACAGGGGGTCCTTACTCCTACGAGCAGTACTTC
CDR3: CASSLGTGGPYSYEQYF

size: -
V: TRBV4-3
J: TRBJ2-7
D: -
DNA: TGCGCCAGCAGCCAAGGACACCCGGCCTACGAGCAGTACTTC
CDR3: CASSQGHPAYEQYF

size: -
V: TRBV9
J: TRBJ2-2
D: -
DNA: TGTGCCAGCAGCGTCTATCAGTCTTCCACCGGGGAGCTGTTTTTT
CDR3: CASSVYQSSTGELFF

size: -
V: TRBV2
J: TRBJ2-5
D: -
DNA: TGTGCCAGCAGGAATAGGGCAGAACAAGAGACCCAGTACTTC
CDR3: CASRNRAEQETQYF

size: -
V: TRBV5-6
J: TRBJ2-7
D: TRBD2
DNA: TGTGCCAGCAGCCTGGGGCAGCGGGAGGCCTACGAGCAGTACTTC
CDR3: CASSLGQREAYEQYF

size: -
V: TRBV7-3
J: TRBJ2-3
D: -
DNA: TGTGCCAGCAGCTTATTCAGCCGCATGGAGGAAGATACGCAGTATTTT
CDR3: CASSLFSRMEEDTQYF

size: -
V: TRBV2
J: TRBJ2-5
D: TRBD1
DNA: TGTGCCAGCAGGGGTAGACTAGGGACAGGAAAAGAGACCCAGTACTTC
CDR3: CASRGRLGTGKETQYF

size: once
V: TRBV6-6
J: TRBJ2-7
D: -
DNA: TGTGCCAGCAGTCGACTATCAGCCTACGAGCAGTACTTC
CDR3: CASSRLSAYEQYF

size: -
V: TRBV11-2
J: TRBJ2-7
D: -
DNA: TGTGCCAGCAGCGGGCGGGGAGGAGGGGGCTTATACGAGCAGTACTTC
CDR3: CASSGRGGGGLYEQYF

size: -
V: TRBV27
J: TRBJ1-2
D: TRBD1
DNA: TGTGCCAGCTCCCCCTATGGACAGGGGGAAATGTGGGCCTATGGCTACACCTTC
CDR3: CASSPYGQGEMWAYGYTF

size: -
V: TRBV4-3
J: TRBJ2-1
D: -
DNA: TGCGCCAGCAGCCAAGATTGGAGGGGTTCCTACAATGAGCAGTTCTTC
CDR3: CASSQDWRGSYNEQFF

size: -
V: TRBV30
J: TRBJ2-3
D: TRBD2
DNA: TGTGCCTGGAGCTCTCTCCCGGGACTAGTTCTTGGGAGGATATCATGGGAGGGCACAGATACGCAGTATTTT
CDR3: CAWSSLPGLVLGRISWEGTDTQYF

size: -
V: TRBV4-1
J: TRBJ1-4
D: -
DNA: TGCGCCAGCAGCCAAGCGCTGTTAACAGGGATGGTTGAAAAACTGTTTTTT
CDR3: CASSQALLTGMVEKLFF

size: -
V: TRBV30
J: TRBJ2-7
D: -
DNA: TGTGCCTGGAGTGGTCCCCTTACGGGTTCCTCCTACGAGCAGTACTTC
CDR3: CAWSGPLTGSSYEQYF

size: -
V: TRBV5-6
J: TRBJ2-3
D: -
DNA: TGTGCCAGCAGCCAGGACAGAAGAACGCAGTATTTT
CDR3: CASSQDRRTQYF

size: -
V: TRBV7-9
J: TRBJ2-1
D: -
DNA: TGTGCCAGCAGCTTAGAGCGGGCGGGTGAGCAGTTCTTC
CDR3: CASSLERAGEQFF

size: -
V: TRBV7-9
J: TRBJ1-2
D: TRBD1
DNA: TGTGCCAGCAGCCCAAGGACAGGAAACAACTATGGCTACACCTTC
CDR3: CASSPRTGNNYGYTF

size: -
V: TRBV9
J: TRBJ1-3
D: -
DNA: TGTGCCAGCAGCGGAGGGACACCTGGAAACACCATATATTTT
CDR3: CASSGGTPGNTIYF

size: -
V: TRBV27
J: TRBJ1-5
D: -
DNA: TGTGCCAGCAGTCCTACTTCCCCTTTTAGGCAGCCCCAGCATTTT
CDR3: CASSPTSPFRQPQHF

size: -
V: TRBV4-2
J: TRBJ2-7
D: -
DNA: TGTGCCAGCAGCCAAGGGGGCGACTACGAGCAGTACTTC
CDR3: CASSQGGDYEQYF

size: -
V: TRBV27
J: TRBJ2-1
D: TRBD2
DNA: TGTGCCAGCAGTTTAATCCCTAGCGGGGGATACAATGAGCAGTTCTTC
CDR3: CASSLIPSGGYNEQFF

size: -
V: TRBV9
J: TRBJ2-7
D: TRBD1
DNA: TGTGCCAGCAGCCCCCCCTCAGGGGGTATATACGAGCAGTACTTC
CDR3: CASSPPSGGIYEQYF

size: -
V: TRBV4-2
J: TRBJ2-7
D: -
DNA: TGTGCCAGCAGCCTCGCTACTGGGAGAGGTGACTACGAGCAGTACTTC
CDR3: CASSLATGRGDYEQYF

size: -
V: TRBV27
J: TRBJ2-3
D: TRBD2
DNA: TGTGCCAGCAGTTTATCCCCCGGGACTAGGACAGATACGCAGTATTTT
CDR3: CASSLSPGTRTDTQYF

size: -
V: TRBV7-9
J: TRBJ2-7
D: -
DNA: TGTGCCAGCAGTTCAAGCGGGCAGGCCTACGAGCAGTACTTC
CDR3: CASSSSGQAYEQYF

size: -
V: TRBV5-1
J: TRBJ2-5
D: -
DNA: TGCGCCAGCAGCCACGAGGCCCAGGGAATATACCAAGAGACCCAGTACTTC
CDR3: CASSHEAQGIYQETQYF

size: -
V: TRBV28
J: TRBJ2-1
D: TRBD2
DNA: TGTGCCAGCAGTCCCCGACTAGCGCTCTACAATGAGCAGTTCTTC
CDR3: CASSPRLALYNEQFF

size: -
V: TRBV19
J: TRBJ1-5
D: -
DNA: TGTGCCATCCTGGTTTTTGGGCAGGGCCCCTTGTATCATAGCAATCAGCCCCAGCATTTT
CDR3: CAILVFGQGPLYHSNQPQHF

size: once
V: TRBV5-6
J: TRBJ2-7
D: TRBD2
DNA: TGTGCCAGCAGCTCGCTGACTAGCGGGATGACCTACGAGCAGTACTTC
CDR3: CASSSLTSGMTYEQYF

size: -
V: TRBV11-2
J: TRBJ2-1
D: TRBD2
DNA: TGTGCCAGCAGCCATAAGCTAGCGGGAATCTCGATAGAATACAATGAGCAGTTCTTC
CDR3: CASSHKLAGISIEYNEQFF

size: -
V: TRBV19
J: TRBJ1-5
D: -
DNA: TGTGCCAGTAGTATAGATCATTTGCCTCAGCCCCAGCATTTT
CDR3: CASSIDHLPQPQHF

size: -
V: TRBV19
J: TRBJ2-7
D: -
DNA: TGTGCCAGTAGTATTACAACGGAAGGCTACGAGCAGTACTTC
CDR3: CASSITTEGYEQYF

size: -
V: TRBV10-3
J: TRBJ2-7
D: TRBD2
DNA: TGTGCCATCAGGCGGGAGGCGGGGCCTGCCTACGAGCAGTACTTC
CDR3: CAIRREAGPAYEQYF

size: -
V: TRBV28
J: TRBJ2-7
D: -
DNA: TGTGCCAGCAGTTTACAGGTGTGGGGGCACTACGAGCAGTACTTC
CDR3: CASSLQVWGHYEQYF

size: -
V: TRBV4-3
J: TRBJ1-2
D: -
DNA: TGCGCCAGCAGCCAGCGGCGAGCACCTAACTATGGCTACACCTTC
CDR3: CASSQRRAPNYGYTF

size: -
V: TRBV19
J: TRBJ1-4
D: -
DNA: TGTGCCAGTAGTATGATTGCAGGTTCGGGACTGTTTTTT
CDR3: CASSMIAGSGLFF

size: -
V: TRBV27
J: TRBJ2-1
D: TRBD2
DNA: TGTGCCAGCAGTTTATCAGGAGCGGGAGAAGCCCTATACAATGAGCAGTTCTTC
CDR3: CASSLSGAGEALYNEQFF

size: -
V: TRBV9
J: TRBJ2-7
D: TRBD1
DNA: TGTGCCAGCAGCGGGACAGGGCCCAGCTACGAGCAGTACTTC
CDR3: CASSGTGPSYEQYF

size: -
V: TRBV7-9
J: TRBJ1-1
D: -
DNA: TGTGCCAGCAACCCCGACGGGGGCCCGGGAGCTTTCTTT
CDR3: CASNPDGGPGAFF

size: -
V: TRBV7-9
J: TRBJ2-5
D: TRBD1
DNA: TGTGCCAGCAGCTCATTGGGACAGCAAGAGACCCAGTACTTC
CDR3: CASSSLGQQETQYF

size: -
V: TRBV27
J: TRBJ2-7
D: TRBD2
DNA: TGTGCCAGCAGAAGGGGACTAGCGGGAGGGACCCACGAGCAGTACTTC
CDR3: CASRRGLAGGTHEQYF

size: -
V: TRBV28
J: TRBJ2-7
D: TRBD1
DNA: TGTGCCAGCAGTTTGGGACAGGGGCCCCACGAGCAGTACTTC
CDR3: CASSLGQGPHEQYF

size: -
V: TRBV7-8
J: TRBJ2-5
D: TRBD2
DNA: TGTGCCAGCAGCCTAAGTGCGGGAGGCTGGGGGCAAGAGACCCAGTACTTC
CDR3: CASSLSAGGWGQETQYF

size: -
V: TRBV2
J: TRBJ1-5
D: -
DNA: TGTGCCAGCAGTGAAGCGCTTAGGACAGATCAGCCCCAGCATTTT
CDR3: CASSEALRTDQPQHF

size: -
V: TRBV30
J: TRBJ2-7
D: -
DNA: TGTGCCTGGGGACGAGGGTTTACCTACGAGCAGTACTTC
CDR3: CAWGRGFTYEQYF